Each of the 5 T cell receptor beta chains below was sequenced from the same sample in a study of CD8 T cells in Susac syndrome. Reverse transcription of roughly 0.5 to 1 ug RNA used random hexamers. TCRdb itself ran the immunoSEQ multiplex PCR reads through MiXCR, one entry per CDR3 protein. The table lists around 270,000 distinct CDR3 sequences, over 75% of them singletons, with around 0.18% in the top ten. The sequenced sample consisted of CD8+ T cells from PBMCs. These receptors were obtained from a human donor with multiple sclerosis.

In its sample, this clonotype was seen a few times. V usage is TRBV7-3 and J usage is TRBJ2-3; D might be TRBD1 or TRBD2, each matching 5 bases. Looked up from germline, CDR1 is SGHTA and CDR2 is FQGTGA. The V end was cut by 2 bases, the J end by 3 bases, with 12 bases between. This CDR3 is built from 15 residues. The CDR3 protein is CASSLVSGGTDTQYF. The DNA for the CDR3 is TGTGCCAGCAGCTTAGTTTCTGGGGGAACAGATACGCAGTATTTT.

The chain uses TRBV27 and TRBJ1-4; D not certain. This CDR3 region has 14 residues. Germline assignment: CDR1 MNHEY and CDR2 SMNVEV (reference sequence). Trimming stripped 6 bases from V and 7 bases from J, with 15 bases between. CDR3 nucleotides: TGTGCCAGCAGACCGCCTGGCAGGCCTGAAAAACTGTTTTTT. This gives the protein CASRPPGRPEKLFF.

The chain is built from TRBV11-2 and TRBJ2-5, with a tentative D call TRBD2 (5 bases). CDR3 size: 14 residues. The V and J ends lost 1 base and 5 bases respectively, with 11 bases between them. Per germline, CDR1 SGHAT and CDR2 FQNNGV. The CDR3 here is CASSLGAGGETQYF. The CDR3 DNA is TGTGCCAGCAGCTTAGGGGCAGGCGGGGAGACCCAGTACTTC.

V and J are TRBV7-8 and TRBJ2-2; D might be TRBD2 (5 bases). Germline V CDR1 and CDR2: SGHVS, FQNEAQ. Trimming pared 0 bases from V and 5 bases from J, leaving 16 bases between. The CDR3 spans 17 residues. DNA of the CDR3: TGTGCCAGCAGCTTAGCCCGTTTCCGGGGAGCGACCGGGGAGCTGTTTTTT. Its protein product is CASSLARFRGATGELFF.

The V and J genes are TRBV12-2 and TRBJ1-5; TRBD1 reflects the table's D call only, with no check against the DNA. TRBV12-2 is listed as a pseudogene. CDR3 length: 12 amino acids. CDR3 in amino acids: CASRGDHQPQHF. The CDR3 DNA is TGTGCAAGTCGAGGGGATCACCAGCCCCAGCATTTT.